This T cell receptor (beta chain) comes out of a study of OX40 agonist ivuxolimab in advanced cancers. V was trimmed by 2 bases and J by 4 bases, leaving 5 bases between them. The CDR3 runs to 13 residues. Germline-derived CDR1 and CDR2 are LGHNA and YSLEER. This clone was seen only once. The method was immunoSEQ multiplex PCR; TCRdb's version includes in-frame clones alone and lacks a portion of them. Of over 85,000 clones listed, roughly 85% are singletons. The chain has TRBV4-3 and TRBJ1-4, with D unresolved. This specimen consisted of CD4+ or CD8+ T cells sorted from blood, obtained in a trial of the OX40 agonist ivuxolimab. The source of this sequence is an adult with an advanced solid tumor such as melanoma, head and neck, liver or kidney cancer. CDR3 amino acids: CASSQINNEKLFF. The CDR3 DNA sequence: TGCGCCAGCAGCCAAATTAATAATGAAAAACTGTTTTTT.